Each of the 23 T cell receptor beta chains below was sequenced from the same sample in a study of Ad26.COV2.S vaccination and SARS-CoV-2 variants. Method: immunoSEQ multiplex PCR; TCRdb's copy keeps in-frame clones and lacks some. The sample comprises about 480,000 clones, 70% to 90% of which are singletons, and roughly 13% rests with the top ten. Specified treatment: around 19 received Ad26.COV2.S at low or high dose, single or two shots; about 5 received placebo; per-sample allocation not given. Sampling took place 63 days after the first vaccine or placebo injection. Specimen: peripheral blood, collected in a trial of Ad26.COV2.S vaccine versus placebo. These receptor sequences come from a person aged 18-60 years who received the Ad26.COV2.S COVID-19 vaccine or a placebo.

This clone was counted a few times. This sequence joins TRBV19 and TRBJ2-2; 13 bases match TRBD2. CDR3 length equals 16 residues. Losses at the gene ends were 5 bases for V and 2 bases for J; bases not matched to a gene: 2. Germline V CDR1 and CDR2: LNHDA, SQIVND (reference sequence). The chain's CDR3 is CASSEGLAGNTGELFF. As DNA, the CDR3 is TGTGCCAGTAGTGAGGGACTAGCGGGAAACACCGGGGAGCTGTTTTTT.

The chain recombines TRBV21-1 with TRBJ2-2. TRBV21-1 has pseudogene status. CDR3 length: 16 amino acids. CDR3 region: CASSKRKALFAGELFF. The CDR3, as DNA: TGTGCCAGCAGCAAAAGAAAGGCCCTATTTGCCGGGGAGCTGTTTTTT.

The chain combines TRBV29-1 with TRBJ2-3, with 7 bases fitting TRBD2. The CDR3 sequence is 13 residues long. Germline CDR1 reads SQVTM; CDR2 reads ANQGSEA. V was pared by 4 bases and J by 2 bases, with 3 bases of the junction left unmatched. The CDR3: CSVGAGDTDTQYF. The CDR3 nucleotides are TGCAGCGTTGGGGCGGGAGACACAGATACGCAGTATTTT.

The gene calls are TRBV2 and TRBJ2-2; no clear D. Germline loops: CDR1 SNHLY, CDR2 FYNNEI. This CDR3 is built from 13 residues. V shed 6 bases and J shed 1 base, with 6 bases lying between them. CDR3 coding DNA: TGTGCCAGCAGGTGGGGGAACACCGGGGAGCTGTTTTTT. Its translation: CASRWGNTGELFF. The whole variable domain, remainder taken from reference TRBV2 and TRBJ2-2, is EPEVTQTPSHQVTQMGQEVILRCVPISNHLYFYWYRQILGQKVEFLVSFYNNEISEKSEIFDDQFSVERPDGSNFTLKIRSTKLEDSAMYFCASRWGNTGELFFGEGSRLTVL.

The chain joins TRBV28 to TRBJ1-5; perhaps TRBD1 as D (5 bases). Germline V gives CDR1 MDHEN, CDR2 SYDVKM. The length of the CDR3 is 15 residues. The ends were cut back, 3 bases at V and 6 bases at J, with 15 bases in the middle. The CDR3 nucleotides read TGTGCCAGCAGTTTTTTTTTGGGGGGGACTCAGCCCCAGCATTTT. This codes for CASSFFLGGTQPQHF. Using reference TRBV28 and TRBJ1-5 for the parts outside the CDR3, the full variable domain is DVKVTQSSRYLVKRTGEKVFLECVQDMDHENMFWYRQDPGLGLRLIYFSYDVKMKEKGDIPEGYSVSREKKERFSLILESASTNQTSMYLCASSFFLGGTQPQHFGDGTRLSIL.

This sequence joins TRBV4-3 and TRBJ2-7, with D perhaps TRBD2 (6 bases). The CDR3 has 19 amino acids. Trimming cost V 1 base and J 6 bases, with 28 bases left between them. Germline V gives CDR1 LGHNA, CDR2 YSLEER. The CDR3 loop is CASSQVRYSSAGSPSEQYF. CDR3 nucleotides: TGCGCCAGCAGCCAAGTTAGGTACAGTTCAGCGGGCTCCCCTTCCGAGCAGTACTTC.

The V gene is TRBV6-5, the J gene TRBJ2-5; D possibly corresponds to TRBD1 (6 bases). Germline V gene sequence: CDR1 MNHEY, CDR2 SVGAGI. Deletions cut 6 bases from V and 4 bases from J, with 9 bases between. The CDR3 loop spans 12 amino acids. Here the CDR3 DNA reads TGTGCCAGCAGGGGGGCGGGAGAGACCCAGTACTTC. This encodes CASRGAGETQYF.

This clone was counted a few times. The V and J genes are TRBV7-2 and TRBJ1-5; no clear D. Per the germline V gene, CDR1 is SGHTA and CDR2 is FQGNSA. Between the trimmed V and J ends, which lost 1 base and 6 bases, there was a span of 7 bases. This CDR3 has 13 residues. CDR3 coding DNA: TGTGCCAGCAGCTTAGAAGTGGTTCAGCCCCAGCATTTT. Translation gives CASSLEVVQPQHF.

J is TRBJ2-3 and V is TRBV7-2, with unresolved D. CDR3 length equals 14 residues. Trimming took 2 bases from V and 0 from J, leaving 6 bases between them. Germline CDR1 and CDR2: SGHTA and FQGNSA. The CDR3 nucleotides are TGTGCCAGCAGCTTAACCTCTAGCACAGATACGCAGTATTTT. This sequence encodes CASSLTSSTDTQYF.

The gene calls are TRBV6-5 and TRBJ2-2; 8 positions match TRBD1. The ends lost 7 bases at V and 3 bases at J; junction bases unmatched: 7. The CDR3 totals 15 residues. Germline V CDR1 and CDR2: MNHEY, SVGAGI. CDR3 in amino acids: CASTRTQGDTGELFF. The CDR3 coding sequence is TGTGCCAGCACAAGGACACAGGGGGACACCGGGGAGCTGTTTTTT.

In DNA, the CDR3 is TGCGCCAGCAGCTCACAGGGCGGTAACACTGAAGCTTTCTTT. This encodes CASSSQGGNTEAFF. This chain links TRBV5-1 with TRBJ1-1, with D possibly TRBD1 on 6 matching bases. Germline loops: CDR1 SGHRS, CDR2 YFSETQ. The CDR3 is made up of 14 amino acids. V lost 3 bases, J lost 2 bases, and 11 bases lay in between.

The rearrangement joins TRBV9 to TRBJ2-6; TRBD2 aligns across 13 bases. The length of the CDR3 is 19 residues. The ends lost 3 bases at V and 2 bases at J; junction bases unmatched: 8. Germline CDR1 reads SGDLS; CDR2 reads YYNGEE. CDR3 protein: CASSAPLGTSGTGANVLTF. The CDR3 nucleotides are TGTGCCAGCAGCGCCCCGCTCGGGACTAGCGGGACTGGGGCCAACGTCCTGACTTTC.

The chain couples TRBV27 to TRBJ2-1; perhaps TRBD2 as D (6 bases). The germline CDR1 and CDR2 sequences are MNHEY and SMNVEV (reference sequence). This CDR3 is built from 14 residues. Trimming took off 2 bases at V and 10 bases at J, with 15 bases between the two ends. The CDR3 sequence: CASSLNVRSGEQFF. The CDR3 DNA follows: TGTGCCAGCAGTTTAAATGTTCGGAGCGGGGAGCAGTTCTTC.

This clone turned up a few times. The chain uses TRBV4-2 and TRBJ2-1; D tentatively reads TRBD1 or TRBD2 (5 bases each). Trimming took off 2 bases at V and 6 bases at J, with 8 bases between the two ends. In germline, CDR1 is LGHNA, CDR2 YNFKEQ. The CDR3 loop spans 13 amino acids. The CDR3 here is CASSQTGANEQFF. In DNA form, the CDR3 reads TGTGCCAGCAGCCAAACCGGGGCCAATGAGCAGTTCTTC.

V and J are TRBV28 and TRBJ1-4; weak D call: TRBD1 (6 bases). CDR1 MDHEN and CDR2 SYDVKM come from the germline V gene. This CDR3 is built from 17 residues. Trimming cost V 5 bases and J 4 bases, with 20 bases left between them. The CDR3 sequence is CASSPGTRARNNEKLFF. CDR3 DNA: TGTGCCAGCAGTCCCGGGACACGGGCAAGAAATAATGAAAAACTGTTTTTT. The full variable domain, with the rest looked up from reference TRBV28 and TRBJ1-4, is DVKVTQSSRYLVKRTGEKVFLECVQDMDHENMFWYRQDPGLGLRLIYFSYDVKMKEKGDIPEGYSVSREKKERFSLILESASTNQTSMYLCASSPGTRARNNEKLFFGSGTQLSVL.

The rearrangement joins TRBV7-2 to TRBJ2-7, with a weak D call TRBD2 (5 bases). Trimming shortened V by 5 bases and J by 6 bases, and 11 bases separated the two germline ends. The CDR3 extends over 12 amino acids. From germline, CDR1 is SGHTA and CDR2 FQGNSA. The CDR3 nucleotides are TGTGCCAGCAGCCCCCAGCGGACCGAGCAGTACTTC. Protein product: CASSPQRTEQYF.

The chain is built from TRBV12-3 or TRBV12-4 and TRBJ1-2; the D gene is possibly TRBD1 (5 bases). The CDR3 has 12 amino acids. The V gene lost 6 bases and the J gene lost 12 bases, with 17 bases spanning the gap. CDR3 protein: CASSPTGPEHTF. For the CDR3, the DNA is TGTGCCAGCAGCCCCACAGGACCCGAGCACACCTTC.

The CDR3 DNA reads as TGTGCCAGTAGTATAGCGCGGGGACATGGCTACACCTTC. It yields the protein CASSIARGHGYTF. V and J are TRBV19 and TRBJ1-2, with D possibly being TRBD1 (5 bases). CDR1 is LNHDA and CDR2 is SQIVND in the germline V gene (reference sequence). CDR3 length equals 13 residues. V lost 1 base and J lost 6, with 9 bases in between.

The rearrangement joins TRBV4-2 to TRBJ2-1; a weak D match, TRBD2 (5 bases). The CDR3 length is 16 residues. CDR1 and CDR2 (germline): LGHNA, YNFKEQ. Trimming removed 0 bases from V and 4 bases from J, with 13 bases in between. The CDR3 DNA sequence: TGTGCCAGCAGCCAAGAGTGGCTAGCAGCTTACAATGAGCAGTTCTTC. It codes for CASSQEWLAAYNEQFF.

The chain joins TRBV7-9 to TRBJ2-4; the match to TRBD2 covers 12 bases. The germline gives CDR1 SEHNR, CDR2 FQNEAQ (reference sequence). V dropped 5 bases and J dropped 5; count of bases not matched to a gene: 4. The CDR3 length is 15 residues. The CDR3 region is CASSKGLAGENIQYF. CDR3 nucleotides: TGTGCCAGCAGCAAGGGACTAGCGGGCGAAAACATTCAGTACTTC.

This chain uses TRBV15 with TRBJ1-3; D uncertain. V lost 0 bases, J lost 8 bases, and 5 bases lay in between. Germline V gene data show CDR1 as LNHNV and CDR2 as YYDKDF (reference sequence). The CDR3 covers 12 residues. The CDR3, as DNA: TGTGCCACCAGCAGAGATAGGGACACCATATATTTT. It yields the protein CATSRDRDTIYF.

This CDR3 reads CASSQGGPLREQYF. Written as DNA, the CDR3 is TGTGCCAGCAGCCAGGGCGGGCCCCTAAGAGAGCAGTACTTC. The chain recombines TRBV3-1 (or the pseudogene TRBV3-2) with TRBJ2-7; D is perhaps TRBD2 (5 bases). V lost 3 bases and J 7 bases, leaving 16 bases between the germline ends. This CDR3 region has 14 residues. CDR1 and CDR2 (germline): LGHDT, YNNKEL (reference sequence).

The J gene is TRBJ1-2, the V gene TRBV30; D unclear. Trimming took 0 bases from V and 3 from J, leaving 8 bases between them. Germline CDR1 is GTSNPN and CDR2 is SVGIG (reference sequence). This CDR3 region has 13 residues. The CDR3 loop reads CAWSVRMDYGYTF. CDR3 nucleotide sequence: TGTGCCTGGAGTGTACGGATGGACTATGGCTACACCTTC.